The next 20 T cell receptor beta chains were all read from a single sample in a study of technical replicates of blood from several donors. Generated by immunoSEQ multiplex PCR, the TCRdb table keeps only in-frame clones and is missing some. The sample includes some 50,000 clones, roughly 94% of them seen just once. The specimen sequenced was T cells isolated from PBMCs. The receptor source for this set is a human donor in good health.

The chain employs TRBV5-6 and TRBJ2-7; D is perhaps TRBD1 (6 bases). Germline CDR1 SGHDT, CDR2 YYEEEE. The CDR3 contains 13 residues. V was clipped by 1 base and J by 5 bases, with 10 bases between them. The CDR3 region is CASSLYRANEQYF. DNA for the CDR3: TGTGCCAGCAGCTTGTACAGGGCCAACGAGCAGTACTTC.

This chain joins TRBV28 and TRBJ1-1; D is unresolved. CDR1 and CDR2 from the germline V gene are MDHEN and SYDVKM. V was pared by 7 bases and J by 2 bases, with 11 bases between. The CDR3 spans 13 residues. CDR3 sequence: CASTRYGNTEAFF. CDR3 DNA: TGTGCCAGCACCCGCTACGGTAACACTGAAGCTTTCTTT. The whole variable domain, remainder taken from reference TRBV28 and TRBJ1-1, is DVKVTQSSRYLVKRTGEKVFLECVQDMDHENMFWYRQDPGLGLRLIYFSYDVKMKEKGDIPEGYSVSREKKERFSLILESASTNQTSMYLCASTRYGNTEAFFGQGTRLTVV.

The V and J genes are TRBV6-5 and TRBJ1-1; possibly TRBD1 for D (6 bases). Looked up from germline, CDR1 is MNHEY and CDR2 is SVGAGI. The CDR3 contains 13 residues. V was clipped by 7 bases and J by 4 bases, with 13 bases between them. DNA for the CDR3: TGTGCCAGCACCTTAACAGGGCGCACTGAAGCTTTCTTT. Translated: CASTLTGRTEAFF.

J is TRBJ2-7 and V is TRBV11-1; the match to TRBD1 covers 10 bases. Germline CDR1 and CDR2: SGHAT and FQDESV (reference sequence). The CDR3 contains 15 residues. After removal of 4 bases from V and 2 bases from J, the junction contained 5 bases not matched to a gene. The chain's CDR3 is CASSYAGQGAYEQYF. In DNA form, the CDR3 reads TGTGCCAGCAGCTACGCCGGACAGGGGGCCTACGAGCAGTACTTC. Variable domain in full (rest from reference TRBV11-1 and TRBJ2-7): EAEVAQSPRYKITEKSQAVAFWCDPISGHATLYWYRQILGQGPELLVQFQDESVVDDSQLPKDRFSAERLKGVDSTLKIQPAELGDSAMYLCASSYAGQGAYEQYFGPGTRLTVT.

Only one count was recorded for this clone. As DNA, the CDR3 is TGTGCCAGCGCTCCGAGGGCGGCGAACACTGAAGCTTTCTTT. Translation gives CASAPRAANTEAFF. The rearrangement joins TRBV7-6 to TRBJ1-1; no definite D call. The germline V gene encodes CDR1 SGHVS and CDR2 FNYEAQ. CDR3 length: 14 residues. Trimming removed 8 bases from V and 1 base from J, with 14 bases in between.

This chain links TRBV6-5 with TRBJ1-2, with a tentative D call TRBD1 (6 bases). V gave up 4 bases and J gave up 8 bases, with 11 bases separating them. The germline CDR1 and CDR2 sequences are MNHEY and SVGAGI. This CDR3 spans 12 amino acids. CDR3 in DNA: TGTGCCAGCAGTTTGGACAGAGGAGGCTACACCTTC. Translated: CASSLDRGGYTF.

Notes on this clone: Other DNA sequences within the sample encode an identical CDR3. The chain couples TRBV5-1 to TRBJ2-1, with D perhaps TRBD2 (5 bases). This CDR3 comprises 14 residues. The V end lost 2 bases, the J end lost 8 bases, and 14 bases lay between the germline ends. Per germline, CDR1 SGHRS and CDR2 YFSETQ. The CDR3 spells CASSFSAGGDEQFF. CDR3 sequence (DNA): TGCGCCAGCAGCTTCTCTGCGGGCGGCGATGAGCAGTTCTTC.

The table lists this clone with a few counts. The DNA for the CDR3 is TGTGCCAGCAGCGTCCACAGGACCCCAAGAGGTGGCTACACCTTC. Protein: CASSVHRTPRGGYTF. This rearrangement joins TRBV11-1 to TRBJ1-2; maybe TRBD1 (5 bases). This CDR3 region has 15 residues. V lost 5 bases and J lost 7, with 20 bases in between. CDR1 SGHAT and CDR2 FQDESV come from the germline V gene (reference sequence). The variable domain in full, with the rest retrieved from reference TRBV11-1 and TRBJ1-2, is EAEVAQSPRYKITEKSQAVAFWCDPISGHATLYWYRQILGQGPELLVQFQDESVVDDSQLPKDRFSAERLKGVDSTLKIQPAELGDSAMYLCASSVHRTPRGGYTFGSGTRLTVV.

V usage is TRBV7-6 and J usage is TRBJ2-7; D gene unclear. CDR1 SGHVS and CDR2 FNYEAQ come from the germline V gene. This CDR3 is 15 amino acids long. V was pared by 5 bases and J by 0 bases, with 14 bases between. The CDR3 nucleotides are TGTGCCAGCAGCCTCACTTCCACCCTCTCCTACGAGCAGTACTTC. This sequence encodes CASSLTSTLSYEQYF.

V usage is TRBV11-3 and J usage is TRBJ2-2; the match to TRBD2 covers 7 bases. The ends lost 5 bases at V and 7 bases at J; junction bases unmatched: 1. Germline CDR1 SGHNT, CDR2 YENEEA. The CDR3 loop spans 12 amino acids. The CDR3 spells CASSREVGELFF. In DNA form, the CDR3 reads TGTGCCAGCAGCCGGGAGGTCGGGGAGCTGTTTTTT.

This chain links TRBV28 with TRBJ1-5; 9 bases are a match to TRBD1. This CDR3 comprises 15 residues. Trimming took 5 bases from V and 3 from J; bases not matched to a gene: 5. Germline CDR1 is MDHEN and CDR2 is SYDVKM. Here the CDR3 DNA reads TGTGCCAGCAGTCCTCACAGGGGGCCCAATCAGCCCCAGCATTTT. Translated: CASSPHRGPNQPQHF.

The chain is built from TRBV6-5 and TRBJ2-2; 7 positions agree with TRBD2. Losses at the gene ends were 0 bases for V and 5 bases for J; bases not matched to a gene: 6. The CDR3 runs to 16 residues. In germline, CDR1 is MNHEY, CDR2 SVGAGI. CDR3 nucleotides: TGTGCCAGCAGTTACTCGGGCGGGGGAAGTACCGGGGAGCTGTTTTTT. Translated: CASSYSGGGSTGELFF.

The rearrangement joins TRBV9 to TRBJ2-2; TRBD1 might be the D (5 bases). The CDR3 runs to 12 residues. Germline V gene sequence: CDR1 SGDLS, CDR2 YYNGEE. V dropped 5 bases and J dropped 8 bases, with 10 bases sitting between them. CDR3 coding DNA: TGTGCCAGCAGTCCACGACAGGGGGAGCTGTTTTTT. This encodes CASSPRQGELFF.

The chain employs TRBV7-9 and TRBJ2-7; 7 bases agree with TRBD1. This CDR3 has 15 residues. Germline V lookup: CDR1 SEHNR, CDR2 FQNEAQ (reference sequence). V dropped 8 bases and J dropped 2; count of bases not matched to a gene: 12. Written as DNA, the CDR3 is TGTGCCAGCGGTTATCCCCGGACAGGTGCCTACGAGCAGTACTTC. This sequence encodes CASGYPRTGAYEQYF.

This chain joins TRBV6-5 and TRBJ1-3; D ambiguous. Trimming cost V 2 bases and J 3 bases, with 11 bases left between them. The CDR3 consists of 15 residues. Germline V gene sequence: CDR1 MNHEY, CDR2 SVGAGI. The CDR3 coding sequence is TGTGCCAGCAGTTACCTTTCCGGGGTTGGAAACACCATATATTTT. It translates to CASSYLSGVGNTIYF.

The rearrangement joins TRBV6-5 to TRBJ2-7; tentative D call: TRBD2 (7 bases). The germline V and J ends were trimmed by 0 bases and 6 bases, with 12 bases remaining between them. The germline CDR1 and CDR2 sequences are MNHEY and SVGAGI. The CDR3 length is 14 residues. DNA for the CDR3: TGTGCCAGCAGTTACTCGGGGGGGCTCAGCGAGCAGTACTTC. Translated: CASSYSGGLSEQYF.

This sequence joins TRBV5-1 and TRBJ2-3, with 9 bases fitting TRBD2. CDR3 length: 19 amino acids. Germline V gene lookup returns CDR1 SGHRS and CDR2 YFSETQ. V dropped 6 bases and J dropped 2; count of bases not matched to a gene: 19. The DNA for the CDR3 is TGCGCCAGCATCCCGGGGGAAAGAGCAGCGGGAGGAATCACAGATACGCAGTATTTT. Translation gives CASIPGERAAGGITDTQYF. The variable domain in full, with the rest retrieved from reference TRBV5-1 and TRBJ2-3, is KAGVTQTPRYLIKTRGQQVTLSCSPISGHRSVSWYQQTPGQGLQFLFEYFSETQRNKGNFPGRFSGRQFSNSRSEMNVSTLELGDSALYLCASIPGERAAGGITDTQYFGPGTRLTVL.

This chain joins TRBV6-5 and TRBJ1-5; TRBD1 agrees at 8 bases. Per the germline V gene, CDR1 is MNHEY and CDR2 is SVGAGI. The CDR3 loop spans 14 amino acids. Germline trimming cut 6 bases from V and 5 bases from J; bases unmatched to any gene: 6. The CDR3 spells CASSRDRGDQPQHF. As DNA, the CDR3 is TGTGCCAGCAGCCGCGACAGGGGAGATCAGCCCCAGCATTTT.

The gene calls are TRBV11-2 and TRBJ1-3, with 9 bases matching TRBD1. Trimming at V came to 5 bases and at J to 4 bases, leaving 15 bases not matched to a gene. CDR3 length equals 18 residues. Germline assignment: CDR1 SGHAT and CDR2 FQNNGV. The CDR3 sequence: CASSPFFPGQGAGNTIYF. CDR3 nucleotides: TGTGCCAGCAGCCCATTTTTTCCGGGACAGGGAGCAGGAAACACCATATATTTT. Full variable domain (missing parts from reference TRBV11-2 and TRBJ1-3): EAGVAQSPRYKIIEKRQSVAFWCNPISGHATLYWYQQILGQGPKLLIQFQNNGVVDDSQLPKDRFSAERLKGVDSTLKIQPAKLEDSAVYLCASSPFFPGQGAGNTIYFGEGSWLTVV.

The genes are TRBV7-8 and TRBJ1-1, with D possibly TRBD1 on 6 matching bases. Trimming shortened V by 3 bases and J by 3 bases, and 11 bases separated the two germline ends. The CDR3 runs to 14 residues. Germline CDR1 reads SGHVS; CDR2 reads FQNEAQ. This CDR3 reads CASSFFSGDTEAFF. The CDR3 DNA follows: TGTGCCAGCAGCTTTTTTTCAGGGGACACTGAAGCTTTCTTT.